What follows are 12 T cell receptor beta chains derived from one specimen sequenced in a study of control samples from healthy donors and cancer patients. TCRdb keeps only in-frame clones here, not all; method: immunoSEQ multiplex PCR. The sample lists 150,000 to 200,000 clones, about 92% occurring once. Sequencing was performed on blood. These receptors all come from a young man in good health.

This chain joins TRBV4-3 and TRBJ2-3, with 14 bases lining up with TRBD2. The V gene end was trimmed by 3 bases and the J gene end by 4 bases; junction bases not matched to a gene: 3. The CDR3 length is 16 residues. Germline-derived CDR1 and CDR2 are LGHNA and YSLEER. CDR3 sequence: CASSQTSGGAADTQYF. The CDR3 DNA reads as TGCGCCAGCAGCCAGACTAGCGGGGGGGCGGCAGATACGCAGTATTTT.

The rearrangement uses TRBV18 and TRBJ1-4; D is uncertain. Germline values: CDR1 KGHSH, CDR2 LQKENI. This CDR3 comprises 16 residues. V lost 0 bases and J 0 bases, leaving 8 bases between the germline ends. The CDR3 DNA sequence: TGTGCCAGCTCACCACCGAATCGGGCAACTAATGAAAAACTGTTTTTT. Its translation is CASSPPNRATNEKLFF.

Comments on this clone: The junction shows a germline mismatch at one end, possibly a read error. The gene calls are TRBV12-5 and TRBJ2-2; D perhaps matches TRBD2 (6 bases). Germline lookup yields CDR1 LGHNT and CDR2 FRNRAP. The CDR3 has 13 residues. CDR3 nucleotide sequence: TGTGCTAGTGATTTGACGGGGGCCGGGGAGCTGTTTTTT. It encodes CASDLTGAGELFF.

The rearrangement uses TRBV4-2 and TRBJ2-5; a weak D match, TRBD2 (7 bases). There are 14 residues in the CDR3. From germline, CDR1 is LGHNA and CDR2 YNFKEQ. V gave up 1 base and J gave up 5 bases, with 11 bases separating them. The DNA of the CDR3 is TGTGCCAGCAGCCAAGGGGGGCGGGGGGAGACCCAGTACTTC. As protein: CASSQGGRGETQYF.

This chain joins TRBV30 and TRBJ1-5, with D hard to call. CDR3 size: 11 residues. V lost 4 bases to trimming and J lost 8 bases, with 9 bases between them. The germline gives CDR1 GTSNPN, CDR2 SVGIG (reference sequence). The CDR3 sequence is CAWTGKEPQHF. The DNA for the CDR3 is TGTGCCTGGACAGGTAAGGAGCCCCAGCATTTT.

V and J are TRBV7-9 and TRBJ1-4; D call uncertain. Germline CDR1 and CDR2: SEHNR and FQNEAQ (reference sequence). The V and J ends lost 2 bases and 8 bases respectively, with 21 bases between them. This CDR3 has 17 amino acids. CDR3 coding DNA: TGTGCCAGCAGCTTAAGACGGCCGAGGGCCGACGGGGAAAAACTGTTTTTT. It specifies CASSLRRPRADGEKLFF.

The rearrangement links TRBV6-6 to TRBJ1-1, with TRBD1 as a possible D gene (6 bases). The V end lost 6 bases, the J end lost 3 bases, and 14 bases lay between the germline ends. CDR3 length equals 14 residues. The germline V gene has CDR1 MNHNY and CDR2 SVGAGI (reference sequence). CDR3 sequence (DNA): TGTGCCAGCAGCCGGGGGCAGGCGGACACTGAAGCTTTCTTT. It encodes CASSRGQADTEAFF.

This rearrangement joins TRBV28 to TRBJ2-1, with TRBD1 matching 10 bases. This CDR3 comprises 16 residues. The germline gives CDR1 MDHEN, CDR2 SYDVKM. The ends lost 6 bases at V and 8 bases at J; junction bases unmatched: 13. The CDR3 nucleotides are TGTGCCAGCAGACCGCGGACAGGGGGACGACGGGATGAGCAGTTCTTC. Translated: CASRPRTGGRRDEQFF.

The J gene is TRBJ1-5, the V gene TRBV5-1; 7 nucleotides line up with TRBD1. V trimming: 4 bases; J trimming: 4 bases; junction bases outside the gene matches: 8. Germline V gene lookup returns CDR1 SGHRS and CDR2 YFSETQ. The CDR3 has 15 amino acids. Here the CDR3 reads CASSRGTASNQPQHF. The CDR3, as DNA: TGCGCCAGCAGCAGGGGGACAGCTTCAAATCAGCCCCAGCATTTT.

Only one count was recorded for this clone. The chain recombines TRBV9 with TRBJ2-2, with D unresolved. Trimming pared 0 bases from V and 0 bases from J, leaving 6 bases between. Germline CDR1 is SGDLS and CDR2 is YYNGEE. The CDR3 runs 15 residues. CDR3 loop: CASSVGRTNTGELFF. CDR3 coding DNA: TGTGCCAGCAGCGTAGGTAGGACGAACACCGGGGAGCTGTTTTTT.

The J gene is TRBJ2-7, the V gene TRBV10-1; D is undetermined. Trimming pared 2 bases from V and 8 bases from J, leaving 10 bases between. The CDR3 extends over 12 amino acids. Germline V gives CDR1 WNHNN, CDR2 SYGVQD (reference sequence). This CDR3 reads CASSEAGQKQYF. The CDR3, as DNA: TGCGCCAGCAGTGAGGCAGGTCAGAAGCAGTACTTC.

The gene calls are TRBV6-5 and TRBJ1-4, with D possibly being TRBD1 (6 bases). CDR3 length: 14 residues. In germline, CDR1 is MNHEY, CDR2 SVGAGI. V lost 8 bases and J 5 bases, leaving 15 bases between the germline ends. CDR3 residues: CASSWSQGNEKLFF. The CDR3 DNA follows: TGTGCCAGCTCTTGGAGCCAGGGGAATGAAAAACTGTTTTTT.